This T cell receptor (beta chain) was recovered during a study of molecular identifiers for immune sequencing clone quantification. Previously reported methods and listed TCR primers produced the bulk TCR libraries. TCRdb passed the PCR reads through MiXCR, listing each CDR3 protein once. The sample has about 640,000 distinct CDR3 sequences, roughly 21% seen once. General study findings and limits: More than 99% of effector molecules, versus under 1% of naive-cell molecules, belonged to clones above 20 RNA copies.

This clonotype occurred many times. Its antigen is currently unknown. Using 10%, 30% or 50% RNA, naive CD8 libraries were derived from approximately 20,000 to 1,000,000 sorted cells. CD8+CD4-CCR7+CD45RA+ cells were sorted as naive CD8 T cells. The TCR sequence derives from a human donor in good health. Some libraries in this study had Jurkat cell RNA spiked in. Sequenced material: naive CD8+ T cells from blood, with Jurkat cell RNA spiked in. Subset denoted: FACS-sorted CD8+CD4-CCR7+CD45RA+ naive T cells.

The CDR3 loop is CASSHPRESSTDTQYF. The CDR3 bases are TGTGCCAGCAGCCATCCCAGGGAGAGCAGCACAGATACGCAGTATTTT. This sequence joins TRBV7-2 and TRBJ2-3; the D gene could be TRBD1 or TRBD2 (5 bases each). The ends were cut back, 5 bases at V and 0 bases at J, with 15 bases in the middle. CDR3 length: 16 residues. Germline-derived CDR1 and CDR2 are SGHTA and FQGNSA.